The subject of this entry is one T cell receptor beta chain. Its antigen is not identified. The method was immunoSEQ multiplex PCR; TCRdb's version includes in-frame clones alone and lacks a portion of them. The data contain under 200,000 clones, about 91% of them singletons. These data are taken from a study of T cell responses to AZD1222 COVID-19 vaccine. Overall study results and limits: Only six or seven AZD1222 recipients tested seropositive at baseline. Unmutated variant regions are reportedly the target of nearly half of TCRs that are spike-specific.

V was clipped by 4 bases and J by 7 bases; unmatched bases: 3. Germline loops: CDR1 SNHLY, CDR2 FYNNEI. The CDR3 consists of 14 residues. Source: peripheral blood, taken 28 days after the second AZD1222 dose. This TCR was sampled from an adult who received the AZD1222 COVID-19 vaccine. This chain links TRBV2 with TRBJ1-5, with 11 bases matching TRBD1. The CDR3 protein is CASSGTGGGQPQHF. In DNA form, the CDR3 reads TGTGCCAGCAGTGGGACAGGGGGCGGACAGCCCCAGCATTTT.